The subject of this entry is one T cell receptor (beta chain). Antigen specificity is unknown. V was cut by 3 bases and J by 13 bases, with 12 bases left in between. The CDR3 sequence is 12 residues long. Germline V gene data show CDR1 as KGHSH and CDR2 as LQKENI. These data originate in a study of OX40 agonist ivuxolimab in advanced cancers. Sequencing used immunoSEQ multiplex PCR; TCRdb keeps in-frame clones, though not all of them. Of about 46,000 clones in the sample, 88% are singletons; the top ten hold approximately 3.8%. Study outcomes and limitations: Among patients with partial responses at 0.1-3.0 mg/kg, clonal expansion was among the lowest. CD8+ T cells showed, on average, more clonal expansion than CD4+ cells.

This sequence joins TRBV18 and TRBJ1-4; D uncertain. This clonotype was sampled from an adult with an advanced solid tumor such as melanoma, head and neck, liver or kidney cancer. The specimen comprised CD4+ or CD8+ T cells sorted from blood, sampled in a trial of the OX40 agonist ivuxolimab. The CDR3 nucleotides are TGTGCCAGCTCACCGGGCGAATCGGGACTGTTTTTT. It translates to CASSPGESGLFF.